A selection of T cell receptor beta chains follows, all from one sample in a study of cytotoxic CD8 clonotypes in ibrutinib-treated CLL. TCRdb keeps only in-frame clones here, not all; method: immunoSEQ multiplex PCR. The data show around 250,000 clones, about three quarters seen once. The sample was PBMCs, taken after 24 months of ibrutinib treatment. Every receptor here comes from a human donor with chronic lymphocytic leukemia. Both conserved end residues are part of each CDR3. A D gene is named only where the DNA matches it firmly. Part of the rows lack a size; the others show once, few, many or a class for expanded clones.

-	TRBV5-1	TRBJ2-7	few	TGCGCCAGCAGACCGGGACTGAGCTACGAGCAGTACTTC	CASRPGLSYEQYF
-	TRBV19	TRBJ2-2	-	TGTGCCAGTACCACCTTGCCGGGACTCCTCACCGGGGAGCTGTTTTTT	CASTTLPGLLTGELFF
-	TRBV2	TRBJ1-2	once	TGTGCCAGCAGTGCTAAAACGGCGCATGGCTACACCTTC	CASSAKTAHGYTF
TRBD1	TRBV14	TRBJ2-1	-	TGTGCCAGCAGCCCAAGCCAGGGGGCCTACAATGAGCAGTTCTTC	CASSPSQGAYNEQFF
TRBD1	TRBV28	TRBJ2-2	-	TGTGCCAGCAGTTTAACGGGACAGGGGGTAACCGGGGAGCTGTTTTTT	CASSLTGQGVTGELFF
-	TRBV27	TRBJ1-5	few	TGTGCCAGCAGTCGTGGAGCCCTAACAGGTTACCAGCCCCAGCATTTT	CASSRGALTGYQPQHF
TRBD2	TRBV29-1	TRBJ2-1	few	TGCAGTTCCCCCGGAAAGCGGGAGGGGAATGAGCAGTTCTTC	CSSPGKREGNEQFF
-	TRBV9	TRBJ2-1	-	TGTGCCAGCAGCGCTTCGACTGGGGGGTACAATGAGCAGTTCTTC	CASSASTGGYNEQFF
-	TRBV30	TRBJ2-7	few	TGTGCCTGGAGTAGAGGAAGCCTCGGGGAGCAGTACTTC	CAWSRGSLGEQYF
TRBD2	TRBV19	TRBJ2-7	-	TGTGCCAGTGGGGGGGGTAGCGACATAACCTACGAGCAGTACTTC	CASGGGSDITYEQYF
-	TRBV29-1	TRBJ2-3	-	TGCAGCGTTGTTGAGGATCCAGATACGCAGTATTTT	CSVVEDPDTQYF
TRBD1	TRBV28	TRBJ2-7	-	TGTGCCAGTAAGGGACAGGCCTACGAGCAGTACTTC	CASKGQAYEQYF
-	TRBV28	TRBJ2-1	-	TGTGCCAGCAGTCCAGCATGGGAGCAGTTCTTC	CASSPAWEQFF
TRBD1	TRBV30	TRBJ2-7	-	TGTGCCTGCTATACCGGGACAGCCTCCTACGAGCAGTACTTC	CACYTGTASYEQYF
-	TRBV28	TRBJ2-1	-	TGTGCCAGCAGTTTTCAGACATCCAATGAGCAGTTCTTC	CASSFQTSNEQFF
-	TRBV18	TRBJ2-2	few	TGTGCCAGCTCACCTCCAAGCTCCGGGGAGCTGTTTTTT	CASSPPSSGELFF
TRBD2	TRBV7-9	TRBJ2-7	few	TGTGCCAGCAGCTTAGACGGAGGCGGGAGGGCCTACGAGCAGTACTTC	CASSLDGGGRAYEQYF